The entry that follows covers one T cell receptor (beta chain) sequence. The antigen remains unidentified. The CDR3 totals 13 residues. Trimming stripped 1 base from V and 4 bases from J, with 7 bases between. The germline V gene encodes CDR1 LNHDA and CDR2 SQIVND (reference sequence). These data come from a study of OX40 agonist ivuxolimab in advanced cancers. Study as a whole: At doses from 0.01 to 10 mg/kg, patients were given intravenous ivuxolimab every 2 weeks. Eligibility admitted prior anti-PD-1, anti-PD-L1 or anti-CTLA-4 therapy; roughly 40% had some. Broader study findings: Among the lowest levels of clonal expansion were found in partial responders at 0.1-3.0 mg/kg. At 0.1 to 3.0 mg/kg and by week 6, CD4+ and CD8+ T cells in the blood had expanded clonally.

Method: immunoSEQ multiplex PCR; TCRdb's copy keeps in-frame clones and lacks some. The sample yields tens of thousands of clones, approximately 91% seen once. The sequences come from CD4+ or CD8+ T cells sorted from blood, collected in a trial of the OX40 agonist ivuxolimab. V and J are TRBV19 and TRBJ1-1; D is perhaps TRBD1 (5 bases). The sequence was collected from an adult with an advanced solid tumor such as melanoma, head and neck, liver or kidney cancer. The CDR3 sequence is CASSIGGGTEAFF. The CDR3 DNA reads TGTGCCAGTAGTATAGGGGGCGGCACTGAAGCTTTCTTT.